One sample yielded the 5 T cell receptor beta chains listed below, sequenced in a study of blood T cell repertoires in COVID-19. Profiled with immunoSEQ multiplex PCR; TCRdb holds only in-frame clones, not every one. The repertoire holds some 50,000 clones, with around 84% as singletons. The sequencing sample was made of peripheral blood. These receptors originate from a human donor in a cohort sampled during active COVID-19.

The V call is TRBV30, the J call TRBJ1-3, with a weak D call TRBD1 (6 bases). V lost 3 bases, J lost 0 bases, and 9 bases lay in between. In germline, CDR1 is GTSNPN, CDR2 SVGIG (reference sequence). The CDR3 length is 14 residues. CDR3 in amino acids: CAWSWDTSGNTIYF. The CDR3 bases are TGTGCCTGGAGCTGGGACACCTCTGGAAACACCATATATTTT.

The J gene is TRBJ2-2, the V gene TRBV10-3, with a possible D match to TRBD1 (5 bases). Trimming removed 10 bases from V and 4 bases from J, with 16 bases in between. The CDR3 is 14 amino acids. From germline, CDR1 is ENHRY and CDR2 SYGVKD. CDR3 sequence reads: CATQPTVATGELFF. Written as DNA, the CDR3 is TGTGCCACCCAACCGACAGTAGCCACCGGGGAGCTGTTTTTT.

This chain connects TRBV29-1 to TRBJ2-7, with 8 nucleotides matching TRBD2. CDR3 length equals 15 residues. The ends lost 7 bases at V and 1 base at J; junction bases unmatched: 12. The V gene's germline CDR1 is SQVTM and CDR2 ANQGSEA. The CDR3 reads CSATSVAGGSYEQYF. CDR3 nucleotide sequence: TGCAGCGCGACCTCTGTCGCGGGGGGATCCTACGAGCAGTACTTC.

The rearrangement uses TRBV19 and TRBJ2-2; 8 nucleotides align to TRBD1. J gave up 6 bases and V 6 bases, and 6 bases lay outside the gene matches. The CDR3 runs to 14 residues. Germline loops: CDR1 LNHDA, CDR2 SQIVND (reference sequence). CDR3 nucleotide sequence: TGTGCCAGTAGAACGGGACAGGCCCCCGGGGAGCTGTTTTTT. It yields the protein CASRTGQAPGELFF.

This chain uses TRBV5-8 with TRBJ2-7, with 9 bases that match TRBD1. The CDR3 runs 17 residues. With V trimmed by 4 bases and J by 0 bases, 11 bases remained unmatched. CDR1 is SGHTS and CDR2 is YDEGEE in the germline V gene. The CDR3 DNA reads as TGTGCCAGCAGCCGTCCCGGGACAGGGCCCGCCTCCTACGAGCAGTACTTC. Its protein is CASSRPGTGPASYEQYF.